Below are 3 T cell receptor beta chains sequenced from a single sample in a study of TIL therapy for anti-PD-1-resistant metastatic lung cancer. Time point given: pre-treatment sample, taken before nivolumab and TIL therapy. The immunoSEQ assay was v3. Generated by immunoSEQ multiplex PCR, the TCRdb table keeps only in-frame clones and is missing some. Of more than 55,000 clones listed, about two thirds are singletons. This material consisted of blood, taken at baseline. The receptors were sampled from a person aged 25-79 years with non-small cell lung cancer.

J is TRBJ2-5 and V is TRBV11-3, with D unresolved. The CDR3 loop spans 16 amino acids. Germline V gives CDR1 SGHNT, CDR2 YENEEA. Trimming pared 1 base from V and 7 bases from J, leaving 19 bases between. The CDR3 reads CASSLASAGRVATQYF. The DNA for the CDR3 is TGTGCCAGCAGCTTAGCTTCGGCAGGAAGGGTCGCGACCCAGTACTTC.

V gene TRBV18 combines with J gene TRBJ2-7; 8 bases agree with TRBD1. The length of the CDR3 is 15 residues. Trimming removed 3 bases from V and 3 bases from J; junction bases left unmatched: 7. From germline, CDR1 is KGHSH and CDR2 LQKENI. The CDR3 sequence is CASSPLTGVVYEQYF. In DNA form, the CDR3 reads TGTGCCAGCTCACCGCTGACAGGGGTAGTCTACGAGCAGTACTTC.

The chain uses TRBV19 and TRBJ1-5; TRBD1 is a possible D gene (6 bases). This CDR3 is built from 14 residues. With 5 bases removed from V and 0 bases from J, the gap between germline ends came to 8 bases. Germline V gives CDR1 LNHDA, CDR2 SQIVND (reference sequence). CDR3 DNA sequence: TGTGCCAGTAGTCCGGACAGTAGCAATCAGCCCCAGCATTTT. Translation: CASSPDSSNQPQHF. The full variable domain, its missing parts supplied by reference TRBV19 and TRBJ1-5, is DGGITQSPKYLFRKEGQNVTLSCEQNLNHDAMYWYRQDPGQGLRLIYYSQIVNDFQKGDIAEGYSVSREKKESFPLTVTSAQKNPTAFYLCASSPDSSNQPQHFGDGTRLSIL.